This TCR beta chain is from a study of response to subunit inactivated influenza vaccine. Study outcomes and limitations: Each seasonal influenza vaccination recruits few new T cells, the authors suggested.

TCRdb re-analysed the RT-PCR reads in MiXCR, keeping a single row per CDR3 protein. The data contain roughly 670,000 distinct CDR3 sequences, about 15% of them singletons. Remarks on this clonotype: Its antigen is still unknown.

The germline CDR1 and CDR2 sequences are DFQATT and SNEGSKA (reference sequence). The CDR3 totals 13 residues. With 7 bases removed from V and 3 bases from J, the gap between germline ends came to 13 bases. The receptor was derived from a man aged 50 or older who received an inactivated influenza vaccine. This material consisted of PBMCs from blood, taken 14 to 15 days before vaccination. The chain employs TRBV20-1 and TRBJ1-5; a possible D gene is TRBD1 (5 bases). CDR3 sequence reads: CSVSRGLNQPQHF. CDR3 sequence (DNA): TGCAGTGTCAGCCGGGGCCTCAATCAGCCCCAGCATTTT.